Below are 27 T cell receptor beta chains sequenced from a single sample in a study of blood T cell repertoires in COVID-19. TCRdb's copy holds only in-frame clones and misses some; the assay was immunoSEQ multiplex PCR. The data contain approximately 50,000 clones, 80% to 90% of them singletons. Sequencing was performed on peripheral blood. These receptors originate from a man in his fifties or sixties with acute or convalescent COVID-19.

V usage is TRBV27 and J usage is TRBJ2-7; TRBD1 matches at 9 bases. Per the germline V gene, CDR1 is MNHEY and CDR2 is SMNVEV (reference sequence). CDR3 length equals 14 residues. J was trimmed by 5 bases and V by 6 bases; bases with no gene match: 8. The chain's CDR3 is CASRRTGVFNEQYF. As DNA, the CDR3 is TGTGCCAGCAGACGGACAGGGGTGTTCAACGAGCAGTACTTC.

The gene calls are TRBV4-1 and TRBJ1-1; a weak D match, TRBD1 (6 bases). V was pared by 3 bases and J by 1 base, with 12 bases between. This CDR3 has 15 residues. The germline CDR1 and CDR2 sequences are MGHRA and YSYEKL. DNA of the CDR3: TGCGCCAGCAGCCACGCAGGGGCTCCGAACACTGAAGCTTTCTTT. Translated, it gives CASSHAGAPNTEAFF.

The V and J genes are TRBV3-1 (or the pseudogene TRBV3-2) and TRBJ2-1; TRBD2 matches at 7 bases. V shed 1 base, J shed 3 bases, and the junction held 3 bases outside the gene matches. Germline V CDR1 and CDR2: LGHDT, YNNKEL (reference sequence). The CDR3 extends over 15 amino acids. CDR3 nucleotides: TGTGCCAGCAGCCAAGTTCCGGGGGGCTACAATGAGCAGTTCTTC. Translating it yields CASSQVPGGYNEQFF.

Only a few counts were recorded for this clone. The J gene is TRBJ2-1, the V gene TRBV18; tentative D call: TRBD1 (6 bases). Trimming cost V 4 bases and J 9 bases, with 13 bases left between them. Germline CDR1 and CDR2: KGHSH and LQKENI. This CDR3 spans 13 amino acids. The CDR3 coding sequence is TGTGCCAGCTCACGCACAGGGATGAGTGAGCAGTTCTTC. Translated: CASSRTGMSEQFF.

This sequence joins TRBV19 and TRBJ2-7; D is unresolved. This CDR3 comprises 13 residues. CDR1 LNHDA and CDR2 SQIVND come from the germline V gene (reference sequence). The germline V and J ends were trimmed by 2 bases and 3 bases, with 8 bases remaining between them. The CDR3 region is CASSISVDYEQYF. Written as DNA, the CDR3 is TGTGCCAGTAGTATATCGGTCGACTACGAGCAGTACTTC.

The V and J genes are TRBV6-5 and TRBJ2-1; D may be TRBD2 (6 bases). The CDR3 has 15 amino acids. Germline V gene sequence: CDR1 MNHEY, CDR2 SVGAGI. The V end was cut by 4 bases, the J end by 6 bases, with 16 bases between. The CDR3, as DNA: TGTGCCAGCAGTTTAGGAGGGAGCCATCGCAATGAGCAGTTCTTC. It yields the protein CASSLGGSHRNEQFF.

V gene TRBV7-2 combines with J gene TRBJ2-1, with 10 bases matching TRBD2. The CDR3 consists of 17 residues. Germline trimming cut 0 bases from V and 2 bases from J; bases unmatched to any gene: 4. The V gene's germline CDR1 is SGHTA and CDR2 FQGNSA. In nucleotides, the CDR3 is TGTGCCAGCAGCTTAGCGTTAGCGGGAGGACCCTACAATGAGCAGTTCTTC. Protein product: CASSLALAGGPYNEQFF.

This clone was seen just once. The chain couples TRBV5-8 to TRBJ2-1, with D perhaps matching TRBD1 (5 bases). V lost 1 base, J lost 5 bases, and 16 bases lay in between. CDR1 SGHTS and CDR2 YDEGEE come from the germline V gene. The CDR3 spans 16 residues. DNA of the CDR3: TGTGCCAGCAGCTTGAACAGGCCCTACACCCACAATGAGCAGTTCTTC. Translation gives CASSLNRPYTHNEQFF.

This clone was counted between two and nine times. The chain uses TRBV3-1 (or the pseudogene TRBV3-2) and TRBJ2-2; no reliable D call. The CDR3 loop spans 14 amino acids. The V end lost 2 bases, the J end lost 7 bases, and 11 bases lay between the germline ends. In germline, CDR1 is LGHDT, CDR2 YNNKEL (reference sequence). The CDR3 is CASSQMSSVGELFF. CDR3 nucleotides: TGTGCCAGCAGCCAAATGTCTTCGGTCGGGGAGCTGTTTTTT.

A single count supports this clone. This chain joins TRBV14 and TRBJ2-7, with 10 bases identical to TRBD2. The CDR3 contains 17 residues. The junction had 14 bases not matched to a gene; V was cut back by 4 bases and J by 5 bases. CDR1 is SGHDN and CDR2 is FVKESK in the germline V gene. CDR3 DNA sequence: TGTGCCAGCAGCCCAAAACCACCGGGACTAGCGAGACACGAGCAGTACTTC. Amino acid sequence: CASSPKPPGLARHEQYF.

The chain couples TRBV11-2 to TRBJ1-1; no reliable D call. Germline loops: CDR1 SGHAT, CDR2 FQNNGV. Trimming left V 9 bases short and J 4 bases short, with 18 bases between. This CDR3 contains 14 residues. The CDR3 is CASLREGAGTEAFF. In DNA, the CDR3 is TGTGCCAGTCTACGGGAGGGCGCGGGCACTGAAGCTTTCTTT.

The J gene is TRBJ1-6, the V gene TRBV27; D is unresolved. With 2 bases removed from V and 0 bases from J, the gap between germline ends came to 11 bases. This CDR3 contains 17 residues. Germline V CDR1 and CDR2: MNHEY, SMNVEV (reference sequence). CDR3 in amino acids: CASSLGLPSSYNSPLHF. CDR3 bases: TGTGCCAGCAGTTTAGGACTGCCGAGCTCCTATAATTCACCCCTCCACTTT.

V and J are TRBV9 and TRBJ2-5, with 10 bases matching TRBD1. CDR3 length: 16 residues. Trimming at V came to 0 bases and at J to 5 bases, leaving 7 bases not matched to a gene. Looked up from germline, CDR1 is SGDLS and CDR2 is YYNGEE. The CDR3 DNA reads as TGTGCCAGCAGCGTAGGGGAGACAGGGGGCGGCGAGACCCAGTACTTC. This codes for CASSVGETGGGETQYF. The complete variable domain, with remaining parts taken from reference TRBV9 and TRBJ2-5, reads DSGVTQTPKHLITATGQRVTLRCSPRSGDLSVYWYQQSLDQGLQFLIQYYNGEERAKGNILERFSAQQFPDLHSELNLSSLELGDSALYFCASSVGETGGGETQYFGPGTRLLVL.

The V call is TRBV5-1, the J call TRBJ1-4; 8 positions match TRBD1. V lost 4 bases to trimming and J lost 0 bases; unmatched junction nucleotides: 8. CDR3 length equals 17 residues. Per the germline V gene, CDR1 is SGHRS and CDR2 is YFSETQ. The CDR3 DNA follows: TGCGCCAGCAGCCCCGGACAGGGTGGAGCAACTAATGAAAAACTGTTTTTT. Translated, it gives CASSPGQGGATNEKLFF.

This clone has a count of ten or more. This rearrangement joins TRBV10-3 to TRBJ1-1, with a weak D call TRBD1 (6 bases). V lost 6 bases and J lost 4, with 12 bases in between. Germline CDR1 and CDR2: ENHRY and SYGVKD. The CDR3 extends over 13 amino acids. CDR3 region: CAISQGPGTEAFF. CDR3 in DNA: TGTGCCATCAGCCAGGGGCCAGGCACTGAAGCTTTCTTT.

The gene calls are TRBV28 and TRBJ2-2; D possibly corresponds to TRBD1 (6 bases). The ends were cut back, 7 bases at V and 0 bases at J, with 9 bases in the middle. The CDR3 contains 14 residues. Germline lookup yields CDR1 MDHEN and CDR2 SYDVKM. CDR3 DNA: TGTGCCAGCATGGACAGAGCGAACACCGGGGAGCTGTTTTTT. This sequence encodes CASMDRANTGELFF.

The chain joins TRBV4-2 to TRBJ2-3; 7 bases align to TRBD1. Trimming removed 2 bases from V and 2 bases from J; junction bases left unmatched: 10. The germline V gene has CDR1 LGHNA and CDR2 YNFKEQ. This CDR3 has 17 amino acids. In DNA form, the CDR3 reads TGTGCCAGCAGCCAATACTTAACGGGGACAGACACAGATACGCAGTATTTT. Translated, it gives CASSQYLTGTDTDTQYF.

The chain employs TRBV7-9 and TRBJ1-3; the D gene is possibly TRBD1 (6 bases). Per the germline V gene, CDR1 is SEHNR and CDR2 is FQNEAQ (reference sequence). V was clipped by 1 base and J by 3 bases, with 10 bases between them. This CDR3 is built from 15 residues. As DNA, the CDR3 is TGTGCCAGCAGCTTAGGACAGGCACTTGGAAACACCATATATTTT. Its translation is CASSLGQALGNTIYF.

The rearrangement joins TRBV7-2 to TRBJ2-1, with 12 bases identical to TRBD2. The germline V gene encodes CDR1 SGHTA and CDR2 FQGNSA. J was trimmed by 8 bases and V by 5 bases; bases with no gene match: 7. The CDR3 length is 15 residues. In DNA, the CDR3 is TGTGCCAGCAGCAACCTAGCGGGGGGGCATCATGAGCAGTTCTTC. Translation: CASSNLAGGHHEQFF. The variable domain in full, completed from reference TRBV7-2 and TRBJ2-1, reads GAGVSQSPSNKVTEKGKDVELRCDPISGHTALYWYRQSLGQGLEFLIYFQGNSAPDKSGLPSDRFSAERTGGSVSTLTIQRTQQEDSAVYLCASSNLAGGHHEQFFGPGTRLTVL.

The V and J genes are TRBV11-3 and TRBJ1-4; 8 nucleotides align to TRBD1. Germline V gene data show CDR1 as SGHNT and CDR2 as YENEEA. This CDR3 is 15 amino acids long. The ends lost 3 bases at V and 5 bases at J; junction bases unmatched: 5. CDR3 amino acids: CASSLGGTGNEKLFF. In DNA, the CDR3 is TGTGCCAGCAGCTTGGGCGGGACAGGCAATGAAAAACTGTTTTTT.

This chain links TRBV27 with TRBJ2-1; 7 bases are shared with TRBD2. The CDR3 covers 15 residues. Germline lookup yields CDR1 MNHEY and CDR2 SMNVEV (reference sequence). Germline trimming cut 4 bases from V and 10 bases from J; bases unmatched to any gene: 13. The CDR3 DNA reads TGTGCCAGCAGTTCTACTGGGACTACCTGGTGGGAGCAGTTCTTC. Amino acids: CASSSTGTTWWEQFF.

The rearrangement uses TRBV2 and TRBJ2-5; 8 positions match TRBD1. The V and J ends lost 4 bases and 4 bases, in that order; junction bases with no gene match: 5. CDR3 length: 14 amino acids. The germline V gene encodes CDR1 SNHLY and CDR2 FYNNEI. CDR3 coding DNA: TGTGCCAGCAGTGGAAGGACAGGGTCAGAGACCCAGTACTTC. Translating gives CASSGRTGSETQYF.

This clone was found once. CDR3 amino acids: CASSEPSGVNTGELFF. Here the CDR3 DNA reads TGTGCCAGCAGTGAACCCAGCGGGGTCAACACCGGGGAGCTGTTTTTT. The V call is TRBV2, the J call TRBJ2-2; 7 bases are shared with TRBD2. Germline V gene sequence: CDR1 SNHLY, CDR2 FYNNEI. The CDR3 has 16 amino acids. Trimming at V came to 2 bases and at J to 2 bases, leaving 5 bases not matched to a gene.

V gene TRBV6-5 combines with J gene TRBJ1-4; D is unresolved. Germline lookup yields CDR1 MNHEY and CDR2 SVGAGI. The CDR3 loop spans 12 amino acids. V lost 7 bases, J lost 8 bases, and 11 bases lay in between. This CDR3 reads CASIWEDEKLFF. CDR3 bases: TGTGCCAGCATTTGGGAGGACGAAAAACTGTTTTTT.

The V call is TRBV12-3 or TRBV12-4, the J call TRBJ1-1; a weak D match, TRBD1 (5 bases). The CDR3 has 13 residues. Trimming left V 5 bases short and J 12 bases short, with 19 bases between. CDR3 bases: TGTGCCAGCAGTATTGACAGCCGAGGTTTGACTTTCTTT. Translated: CASSIDSRGLTFF.

The chain is built from TRBV13 and TRBJ2-3; 7 nucleotides match TRBD1. The CDR3 totals 15 residues. CDR1 and CDR2 (germline): PRHDT, FYEKMQ (reference sequence). After removal of 8 bases from V and 0 bases from J, the junction contained 8 bases not matched to a gene. CDR3 sequence: CASGRGDSSTDTQYF. For the CDR3, the DNA is TGTGCCAGCGGCCGAGGGGACAGCAGCACAGATACGCAGTATTTT.

The chain joins TRBV11-2 to TRBJ1-1; D perhaps matches TRBD1 (5 bases). The CDR3 extends over 15 amino acids. Germline lookup yields CDR1 SGHAT and CDR2 FQNNGV. With 5 bases removed from V and 3 bases from J, the gap between germline ends came to 16 bases. The CDR3 sequence is CASSHRFGGDTEAFF. In nucleotides, the CDR3 is TGTGCCAGCAGCCACAGGTTTGGAGGGGACACTGAAGCTTTCTTT.